Below, 12 T cell receptor beta chains from the same sample are listed, as sequenced in a study of long-term antiretroviral therapy in people with HIV. Runs used v3.0 of the immunoSEQ assay and were done at survey level. The data were produced by immunoSEQ multiplex PCR, yet TCRdb's version contains in-frame clones alone and is incomplete. The top ten hold about 7.6% of the sample, which has about 33,000 clones, roughly 80% seen once. The starting material was unsorted PBMCs, obtained 2 years after starting antiretroviral therapy. The receptors come from a woman aged 45-65 years with HIV.

The chain has TRBV27 and TRBJ2-2; 9 positions match TRBD2. CDR1 MNHEY and CDR2 SMNVEV come from the germline V gene (reference sequence). The CDR3 has 16 residues. Trimming removed 3 bases from V and 4 bases from J; junction bases left unmatched: 6. The CDR3 DNA reads TGTGCCAGCAGTTTTCAGACTAGCGGACCCACCGGGGAGCTGTTTTTT. This codes for CASSFQTSGPTGELFF.

The chain couples TRBV28 to TRBJ2-5; no clear D gene. V was pared by 3 bases and J by 5 bases, with 4 bases between. The CDR3 covers 11 residues. In germline, CDR1 is MDHEN, CDR2 SYDVKM. The CDR3 here is CASSLDETQYF. The DNA for the CDR3 is TGTGCCAGCAGTTTGGATGAGACCCAGTACTTC.

The chain recombines TRBV5-1 with TRBJ2-3; D may be TRBD2 (5 bases). This CDR3 has 15 amino acids. Trimming stripped 0 bases from V and 4 bases from J, with 12 bases between. Germline CDR1 SGHRS, CDR2 YFSETQ. Here the CDR3 reads CASSLGLVEADTQYF. In DNA, the CDR3 is TGCGCCAGCAGCTTGGGCCTAGTGGAGGCAGATACGCAGTATTTT.

The V call is TRBV27, the J call TRBJ2-3; 7 positions match TRBD2. The trim removed 0 bases at V and 4 bases at J, leaving 13 bases unmatched. Germline V gene sequence: CDR1 MNHEY, CDR2 SMNVEV (reference sequence). There are 18 residues in the CDR3. The CDR3 here is CASSLSGFVGGGADTQYF. The CDR3 region has the DNA TGTGCCAGCAGTTTATCGGGATTTGTGGGGGGAGGGGCAGATACGCAGTATTTT.

The chain couples TRBV2 to TRBJ1-4; perhaps TRBD1 as D (5 bases). The CDR3 loop spans 14 amino acids. The V gene's germline CDR1 is SNHLY and CDR2 FYNNEI. V was cut by 5 bases and J by 7 bases, with 14 bases left in between. CDR3 bases: TGTGCCAGCAGTCAGGGTAAACCCGCTGAAAAACTGTTTTTT. Translation gives CASSQGKPAEKLFF.

The table lists this clone with a few counts. The chain has TRBV14 and TRBJ2-3; a possible D gene is TRBD2 (6 bases). Per the germline V gene, CDR1 is SGHDN and CDR2 is FVKESK. The CDR3 sequence is 17 residues long. Trimming took off 0 bases at V and 0 bases at J, with 13 bases between the two ends. The CDR3 is CASSQDHAGTSTDTQYF. CDR3 DNA sequence: TGTGCCAGCAGCCAAGATCATGCGGGAACTAGCACAGATACGCAGTATTTT.

The rearrangement joins TRBV30 to TRBJ1-2; TRBD1 aligns across 8 bases. V lost 7 bases and J lost 4; bases outside the gene matches: 11. Per the germline V gene, CDR1 is GTSNPN and CDR2 is SVGIG (reference sequence). This CDR3 has 14 residues. The CDR3 region is CAFTSRGRGYGYTF. The CDR3 DNA sequence: TGTGCCTTCACCTCCAGGGGGCGCGGCTATGGCTACACCTTC. Variable domain in full (rest from reference TRBV30 and TRBJ1-2): SQTIHQWPATLVQPVGSPLSLECTVEGTSNPNLYWYRQAAGRGLQLLFYSVGIGQISSEVPQNLSASRPQDRQFILSSKKLLLSDSGFYLCAFTSRGRGYGYTFGSGTRLTVV.

The chain combines TRBV19 with TRBJ1-1; D is unclear. Germline V gene data show CDR1 as LNHDA and CDR2 as SQIVND (reference sequence). Trimming pared 1 base from V and 6 bases from J, leaving 15 bases between. The CDR3 totals 15 residues. The CDR3 sequence: CASSIVPGFSAEAFF. The CDR3 region has the DNA TGTGCCAGTAGTATAGTACCGGGTTTCTCTGCTGAAGCTTTCTTT.

V gene TRBV7-9 combines with J gene TRBJ2-7; TRBD1 is a possible D gene (6 bases). Trimming removed 5 bases at V and 4 bases at J, with 9 bases between. This CDR3 has 12 residues. CDR1 and CDR2 (germline): SEHNR, FQNEAQ (reference sequence). CDR3 sequence reads: CASSPTGYEQYF. DNA of the CDR3: TGTGCCAGCAGCCCGACAGGTTACGAGCAGTACTTC.

The chain joins TRBV19 to TRBJ1-5, with 9 bases matching TRBD1. CDR1 is LNHDA and CDR2 is SQIVND in the germline V gene (reference sequence). With V trimmed by 0 bases and J by 4 bases, 1 base remained unmatched. The CDR3 sequence is 15 residues long. CDR3 nucleotides: TGTGCCAGTAGTATAGATGGGACAGGGAATCAGCCCCAGCATTTT. As protein: CASSIDGTGNQPQHF.

This clone was observed a handful of times. In DNA, the CDR3 is TGTGCCAGCAGAACAGGGACAGCGAACACCGGGGAGCTGTTTTTT. Amino acid sequence: CASRTGTANTGELFF. This chain links TRBV6-1 with TRBJ2-2; 7 bases map to TRBD1. Germline CDR1 reads MNHNS; CDR2 reads SASEGT. V shed 6 bases, J shed 0 bases, and the junction held 4 bases outside the gene matches. This CDR3 spans 15 amino acids.

The J gene is TRBJ2-3, the V gene TRBV7-6; 8 bases agree with TRBD2. Germline CDR1 reads SGHVS; CDR2 reads FNYEAQ. This CDR3 contains 14 residues. The ends lost 4 bases at V and 2 bases at J; junction bases unmatched: 2. The CDR3 nucleotides are TGTGCCAGCAGCTCGCGGGGGGACACAGATACGCAGTATTTT. Translated, it gives CASSSRGDTDTQYF. Full variable domain (missing parts from reference TRBV7-6 and TRBJ2-3): GAGVSQSPRYKVTKRGQDVALRCDPISGHVSLYWYRQALGQGPEFLTYFNYEAQQDKSGLPNDRFSAERPEGSISTLTIQRTEQRDSAMYRCASSSRGDTDTQYFGPGTRLTVL.